This TCR beta chain was profiled in a study of shared clonotypes between healthy human individuals. Naive CD8 isolation took CD45RO-negative cells positively selected for CCR7 and excluded terminally differentiated effector memory CD45RA+ cells. TCRdb keeps only in-frame clones here, not all; method: immunoSEQ multiplex PCR. Seen here are 2 million or so clones, around 96% observed once, and the top ten hold around 1.1%. This clone was seen a single time. Its cognate antigen is unknown. With 6 bases clipped from V and 5 bases from J, the junction kept 7 bases outside the gene matches. Looked up from germline, CDR1 is SGDLS and CDR2 is YYNGEE. There are 13 residues in the CDR3. General observations from the study: Sampling was confined to blood; repertoires within tissues likely differ. Across subsets, estimated richness was generally greater for naive than for memory populations.

The V call is TRBV9, the J call TRBJ2-5, with 7 bases identical to TRBD1. The sequence was collected from a man younger than 35 in good health. Material for sequencing was naive CD8+ T cells sorted from blood. CDR3 protein: CASKTGAEETQYF. The CDR3 DNA reads TGTGCCAGCAAAACAGGGGCGGAGGAGACCCAGTACTTC.